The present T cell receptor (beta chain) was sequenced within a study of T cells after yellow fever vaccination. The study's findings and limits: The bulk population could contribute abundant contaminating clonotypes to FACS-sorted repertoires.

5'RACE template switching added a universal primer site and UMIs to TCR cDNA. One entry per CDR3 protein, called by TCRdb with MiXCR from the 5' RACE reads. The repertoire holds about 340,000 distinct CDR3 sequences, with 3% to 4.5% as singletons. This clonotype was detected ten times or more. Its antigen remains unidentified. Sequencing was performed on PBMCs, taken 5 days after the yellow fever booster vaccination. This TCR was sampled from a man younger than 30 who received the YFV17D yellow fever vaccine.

The CDR3 sequence: CASSGGEGYNEQFF. The CDR3 DNA sequence: TGTGCCAGCAGCGGCGGGGAGGGGTACAATGAGCAGTTCTTC. This chain uses TRBV7-2 with TRBJ2-1; 7 nucleotides line up with TRBD2. The V gene's germline CDR1 is SGHTA and CDR2 FQGNSA. The CDR3 spans 14 residues. Germline trimming cut 5 bases from V and 4 bases from J; bases unmatched to any gene: 5.